Presented here are 26 T cell receptor beta chains from one specimen sequenced in a study of blood T cell repertoires in COVID-19. The method was immunoSEQ multiplex PCR; TCRdb's version includes in-frame clones alone and lacks a portion of them. There are tens of thousands of clones in the sample; 85% to 95% occur only once, and roughly 5.9% lies in the top ten. Specimen: peripheral blood. Receptors were obtained from a woman aged 55-69 years with active COVID-19.

The J gene is TRBJ1-3, the V gene TRBV28; weak D call: TRBD1 (6 bases). The V and J ends lost 6 bases and 3 bases respectively, with 12 bases between them. Germline V gene data show CDR1 as MDHEN and CDR2 as SYDVKM. The CDR3 runs 14 residues. CDR3 nucleotides: TGTGCCAGCAGCCCAACAGGGAATGGAAACACCATATATTTT. It yields the protein CASSPTGNGNTIYF.

The sample holds a few counts of this clone. V usage is TRBV5-1 and J usage is TRBJ2-7; D might be TRBD1 (5 bases). Between the trimmed V and J ends, which lost 0 bases and 3 bases, there was a span of 13 bases. The CDR3 totals 15 residues. Germline-derived CDR1 and CDR2 are SGHRS and YFSETQ. The CDR3 sequence: CASSLDPGPVYEQYF. The CDR3 DNA follows: TGCGCCAGCAGCTTGGATCCAGGGCCGGTCTACGAGCAGTACTTC.

The chain is built from TRBV4-1 and TRBJ2-1; the D gene is possibly TRBD1 (6 bases). V dropped 4 bases and J dropped 4 bases, with 17 bases sitting between them. This CDR3 comprises 16 residues. The germline CDR1 and CDR2 sequences are MGHRA and YSYEKL. The CDR3 DNA reads as TGCGCCAGCAGCCGTTCCAAGGGGGATCCTTACAATGAGCAGTTCTTC. Its protein product is CASSRSKGDPYNEQFF.

This chain links TRBV5-8 with TRBJ2-7; 9 positions match TRBD1. The CDR3 spans 15 residues. The ends lost 0 bases at V and 6 bases at J; junction bases unmatched: 7. Germline loops: CDR1 SGHTS, CDR2 YDEGEE. CDR3 loop: CASSLAGGQGREQYF. The CDR3 DNA reads as TGTGCCAGCAGCTTGGCCGGGGGACAGGGTCGCGAGCAGTACTTC.

A single count supports this clone. The CDR3, as DNA: TGTGCCAGCAGCGCCCGCGGTTCCTTCTCCTACAATGAGCAGTTCTTC. Translating gives CASSARGSFSYNEQFF. V is TRBV11-2 and J is TRBJ2-1, with D hard to call. The V and J ends lost 5 bases and 0 bases respectively, with 14 bases between them. The CDR3 has 16 residues. From germline, CDR1 is SGHAT and CDR2 FQNNGV.

The chain recombines TRBV3-1 (or the pseudogene TRBV3-2) with TRBJ2-7; TRBD2 matches at 7 bases. V gave up 2 bases and J gave up 3 bases; unmatched junction bases: 7. The germline gives CDR1 LGHDT, CDR2 YNNKEL (reference sequence). The CDR3 is 15 residues long. The CDR3 region is CASSQLSGPNYEQYF. The CDR3 nucleotides read TGTGCCAGCAGCCAACTTAGCGGGCCAAACTACGAGCAGTACTTC.

The chain employs TRBV28 and TRBJ2-2; TRBD1 matches 7 bases. This CDR3 spans 16 amino acids. Germline lookup yields CDR1 MDHEN and CDR2 SYDVKM. Germline trimming cut 6 bases from V and 4 bases from J; bases unmatched to any gene: 11. Here the CDR3 DNA reads TGTGCCAGCAGAAGGACAGGAACTTTGGGCACCGGGGAGCTGTTTTTT. Translation gives CASRRTGTLGTGELFF.

The V and J genes are TRBV2 and TRBJ1-3; 7 bases agree with TRBD1. V gave up 6 bases and J gave up 1 base; unmatched junction bases: 3. CDR1 is SNHLY, CDR2 FYNNEI, per germline. The CDR3 length is 14 residues. CDR3 region: CASRQGQSGNTIYF. In DNA form, the CDR3 reads TGTGCCAGCAGACAGGGACAGTCTGGAAACACCATATATTTT.

The CDR3 DNA reads TGTGCCAGCATCATTCGACCAGGGTCTGGCGAGCAGTACTTC. Encoded protein: CASIIRPGSGEQYF. The chain couples TRBV28 to TRBJ2-7; maybe TRBD1 (5 bases). CDR3 length: 14 amino acids. Germline V CDR1 and CDR2: MDHEN, SYDVKM. Trimming removed 7 bases from V and 6 bases from J, with 19 bases in between.

This chain joins TRBV7-9 and TRBJ1-1; no reliable D call. The V gene lost 1 base and the J gene lost 1 base, with 7 bases spanning the gap. Germline values: CDR1 SEHNR, CDR2 FQNEAQ (reference sequence). The CDR3 spans 14 residues. The CDR3, as DNA: TGTGCCAGCAGCTTAGGTGGCGGGAACACTGAAGCTTTCTTT. It is translated as CASSLGGGNTEAFF. The whole variable domain, remainder taken from reference TRBV7-9 and TRBJ1-1, is DTGVSQNPRHKITKRGQNVTFRCDPISEHNRLYWYRQTLGQGPEFLTYFQNEAQLEKSRLLSDRFSAERPKGSFSTLEIQRTEQGDSAMYLCASSLGGGNTEAFFGQGTRLTVV.

This clone came up once. The CDR3 region is CASSLQQGAGEKLFF. CDR3 in DNA: TGTGCCAGCAGCTTACAACAGGGGGCGGGTGAAAAACTGTTTTTT. This chain uses TRBV7-2 with TRBJ1-4; 9 bases are a match to TRBD1. Unmatched junction bases numbered 5, after V lost 2 bases and J lost 7 bases. The length of the CDR3 is 15 residues. CDR1 and CDR2 from the germline V gene are SGHTA and FQGNSA. The whole variable domain, remainder taken from reference TRBV7-2 and TRBJ1-4, is GAGVSQSPSNKVTEKGKDVELRCDPISGHTALYWYRQSLGQGLEFLIYFQGNSAPDKSGLPSDRFSAERTGGSVSTLTIQRTQQEDSAVYLCASSLQQGAGEKLFFGSGTQLSVL.

The rearrangement links TRBV11-2 to TRBJ2-1; TRBD2 matches 9 bases. Trimming cost V 4 bases and J 7 bases; bases outside gene matches: 8. The CDR3 is 15 amino acids. Germline lookup yields CDR1 SGHAT and CDR2 FQNNGV. For the CDR3, the DNA is TGTGCCAGCAGCTCCTCGCGGGAGGGCCCGAATGAGCAGTTCTTC. Translated, it gives CASSSSREGPNEQFF.

The table lists this clone with a count of one. The chain carries TRBV6-2 or TRBV6-3 and TRBJ1-5; 9 bases map to TRBD1. J gave up 2 bases and V 5 bases, and 4 bases lay outside the gene matches. This CDR3 region has 15 residues. Germline loops: CDR1 MNHEY, CDR2 SVGEGT. The CDR3 sequence is CASSTTGGGNQPQHF. Written as DNA, the CDR3 is TGTGCCAGCAGTACGACAGGGGGGGGCAATCAGCCCCAGCATTTT.

As DNA, the CDR3 is TGTGCCAGCAGTGGGACAGGGGGCGGATTGGAGCTGTTTTTT. Translating gives CASSGTGGGLELFF. The chain couples TRBV28 to TRBJ2-2; 12 nucleotides match TRBD1. The CDR3 contains 14 residues. V lost 5 bases to trimming and J lost 10 bases; unmatched junction nucleotides: 5. The germline V gene has CDR1 MDHEN and CDR2 SYDVKM.

The rearrangement links TRBV11-3 to TRBJ2-1; TRBD2 matches 13 bases. The CDR3 is 15 residues long. Germline CDR1 reads SGHNT; CDR2 reads YENEEA. With 2 bases clipped from V and 9 bases from J, the junction kept 4 bases outside the gene matches. The CDR3 loop reads CASSLTSGGAGEQFF. CDR3 coding DNA: TGTGCCAGCAGCTTAACTAGCGGGGGGGCAGGTGAGCAGTTCTTC. Variable domain in full (rest from reference TRBV11-3 and TRBJ2-1): EAGVVQSPRYKIIEKKQPVAFWCNPISGHNTLYWYLQNLGQGPELLIRYENEEAVDDSQLPKDRFSAERLKGVDSTLKIQPAELGDSAVYLCASSLTSGGAGEQFFGPGTRLTVL.

The chain employs TRBV28 and TRBJ2-1; TRBD1 matches 9 bases. The trim removed 8 bases at V and 8 bases at J, leaving 10 bases unmatched. The CDR3 runs to 14 residues. Germline CDR1 is MDHEN and CDR2 is SYDVKM. CDR3 sequence (DNA): TGTGCCAGCGATCCCGGGACAGGGTGGTATGAGCAGTTCTTC. This gives the protein CASDPGTGWYEQFF.

The chain joins TRBV7-3 to TRBJ1-1, with TRBD1 matching over 9 bases. This CDR3 region has 13 residues. Germline V gene sequence: CDR1 SGHTA, CDR2 FQGTGA. The V and J ends lost 5 bases and 7 bases, in that order; junction bases with no gene match: 5. CDR3 nucleotide sequence: TGTGCCAGCAGCCCGCGACAGGGGGTTGAAGCTTTCTTT. Its translation is CASSPRQGVEAFF.

The chain links TRBV24-1 to TRBJ2-1; 8 nucleotides line up with TRBD1. The CDR3 is 16 amino acids. Germline CDR1 and CDR2: KGHDR and SFDVKD. Trimming at V came to 4 bases and at J to 6 bases, leaving 10 bases not matched to a gene. The CDR3 is CATSDFGQGFFNEQFF. The CDR3 bases are TGTGCCACCAGTGACTTCGGACAGGGTTTTTTCAATGAGCAGTTCTTC.

As regards this clone: The junction departs from the called germline gene at one end, perhaps through a read error. V gene TRBV6-1 combines with J gene TRBJ2-5; weak D call: TRBD1 (6 bases). The CDR3 is made up of 16 amino acids. Germline CDR1 is MNHNS and CDR2 is SASEGT. The CDR3 bases are TGTGCCAGCAGTGAAAGGGGGACCAGGGATAGAGAGCCCCAGTACTTC. It is translated as CASSERGTRDREPQYF.

The chain carries TRBV11-3 and TRBJ1-1; a weak D match, TRBD1 (6 bases). The CDR3 has 14 amino acids. The V gene's germline CDR1 is SGHNT and CDR2 YENEEA. V was cut by 5 bases and J by 5 bases, with 15 bases left in between. As DNA, the CDR3 is TGTGCCAGCAGCCTAGGAACAGGGAAGACTGAAGCTTTCTTT. This translates into CASSLGTGKTEAFF.

CDR3 nucleotide sequence: TGTGCCAGCAGCCGACGGGGACAGTATGAAAAACTGTTTTTT. As protein: CASSRRGQYEKLFF. This chain links TRBV9 with TRBJ1-4, with 7 bases lining up with TRBD1. The CDR3 length is 14 residues. The germline V gene encodes CDR1 SGDLS and CDR2 YYNGEE. J lost 6 bases, V lost 4 bases, and 6 bases had no gene match.

This chain links TRBV29-1 with TRBJ2-1; 10 bases line up with TRBD2. J was trimmed by 7 bases and V by 4 bases; bases with no gene match: 7. Germline assignment: CDR1 SQVTM and CDR2 ANQGSEA. The CDR3 has 14 amino acids. Written as DNA, the CDR3 is TGCAGCGTTGTAAGCGGGAGGGCGTGGAATGAGCAGTTCTTC. Protein product: CSVVSGRAWNEQFF.

The chain uses TRBV28 and TRBJ2-7, with 8 bases matching TRBD1. Germline CDR1 and CDR2: MDHEN and SYDVKM. The V and J ends lost 1 base and 4 bases, in that order; junction bases with no gene match: 6. The CDR3 loop spans 15 amino acids. The chain's CDR3 is CASSLFRTGNYEQYF. DNA of the CDR3: TGTGCCAGCAGTTTATTTAGGACAGGGAATTACGAGCAGTACTTC. The variable domain in full, completed from reference TRBV28 and TRBJ2-7, reads DVKVTQSSRYLVKRTGEKVFLECVQDMDHENMFWYRQDPGLGLRLIYFSYDVKMKEKGDIPEGYSVSREKKERFSLILESASTNQTSMYLCASSLFRTGNYEQYFGPGTRLTVT.

This rearrangement joins TRBV7-8 to TRBJ2-7, with TRBD1 as a possible D gene (6 bases). V was cut by 1 base and J by 2 bases, with 9 bases left in between. From germline, CDR1 is SGHVS and CDR2 FQNEAQ. The CDR3 covers 14 residues. In nucleotides, the CDR3 is TGTGCCAGCAGCTTAGGGGACAAACCCTACGAGCAGTACTTC. Translation gives CASSLGDKPYEQYF.

The rearrangement joins TRBV19 to TRBJ2-7, with 9 nucleotides matching TRBD2. This CDR3 has 15 residues. The ends lost 5 bases at V and 3 bases at J; junction bases unmatched: 8. The germline gives CDR1 LNHDA, CDR2 SQIVND (reference sequence). The CDR3 bases are TGTGCCAGTAGTCCAAAAGCGGGAGGTGTCTACGAGCAGTACTTC. Residues: CASSPKAGGVYEQYF.

The chain's CDR3 is CASSPVEGSTDTQYF. In DNA form, the CDR3 reads TGTGCCAGCTCACCAGTCGAGGGAAGCACAGATACGCAGTATTTT. This chain connects TRBV18 to TRBJ2-3, with a possible D match to TRBD2 (5 bases). Germline assignment: CDR1 KGHSH and CDR2 LQKENI. This CDR3 spans 15 amino acids. The V end lost 2 bases, the J end lost 0 bases, and 9 bases lay between the germline ends.